Following are 29 T cell receptor beta chains from one sample sequenced in a study of T-cell reconstitution after alpha-beta-depleted transplantation in children. As it was prepared, the TCRbeta library received unique molecular identifiers. One entry per CDR3 protein, called by TCRdb with MiXCR from the PCR reads. The sample lists 440,000 or so distinct CDR3 sequences; approximately 10% were seen once. The sample consisted of PBMCs from the stem cell graft donor, taken from the stem cell graft. The receptors were gathered from a human donor who donated a stem cell graft to a child with acute myeloid leukemia.

This clonotype showed up just a few times. V gene TRBV12-3 or TRBV12-4 combines with J gene TRBJ1-2; the match to TRBD1 covers 9 bases. V lost 5 bases and J lost 6; bases outside the gene matches: 4. This CDR3 region has 13 residues. The CDR3 here is CASSMTGGNGYTF. CDR3 nucleotides: TGTGCCAGCAGTATGACAGGGGGGAATGGCTACACCTTC.

This clonotype appeared many times. V is TRBV4-2 and J is TRBJ1-6; 8 bases align to TRBD1. There are 15 residues in the CDR3. V trimming: 7 bases; J trimming: 8 bases; junction bases outside the gene matches: 10. Germline V gene sequence: CDR1 LGHNA, CDR2 YNFKEQ. The DNA for the CDR3 is TGTGCCAGCACTTCGACAGGGGCAGGGGATTCACCCCTCCACTTT. This translates into CASTSTGAGDSPLHF.

At least ten counts were recorded for this clonotype. The gene calls are TRBV5-6 and TRBJ2-1; 8 bases match TRBD2. This CDR3 has 13 residues. From germline, CDR1 is SGHDT and CDR2 YYEEEE. V lost 5 bases, J lost 6 bases, and 4 bases stayed unmatched. This CDR3 is CASSWRGANEQFF. The CDR3 DNA follows: TGTGCCAGCAGTTGGCGGGGGGCCAATGAGCAGTTCTTC. Based on the CDR3 plus reference TRBV5-6 and TRBJ2-1, the full variable domain is DAGVTQSPTHLIKTRGQQVTLRCSPKSGHDTVSWYQQALGQGPQFIFQYYEEEERQRGNFPDRFSGHQFPNYSSELNVNALLLGDSALYLCASSWRGANEQFFGPGTRLTVL.

This clonotype occurred a few times. The chain carries TRBV5-1 and TRBJ2-7; 12 bases match TRBD2. Germline-derived CDR1 and CDR2 are SGHRS and YFSETQ. V lost 2 bases to trimming and J lost 4 bases; unmatched junction nucleotides: 1. CDR3 size: 14 residues. For the CDR3, the DNA is TGCGCCAGCAGCTTCGGGACTAGCGGGTACGAGCAGTACTTC. This translates into CASSFGTSGYEQYF.

In its sample, this clonotype was seen a few times. The chain recombines TRBV29-1 with TRBJ2-1; 15 positions match TRBD2. J gave up 0 bases and V 7 bases, and 7 bases lay outside the gene matches. The CDR3 has 17 amino acids. CDR1 SQVTM and CDR2 ANQGSEA come from the germline V gene. CDR3 sequence (DNA): TGCAGCGCGGACGGGACTAGCGGGGGGAGCTCCTACAATGAGCAGTTCTTC. It yields the protein CSADGTSGGSSYNEQFF.

This sequence joins TRBV25-1 and TRBJ1-6, with D uncertain. Germline values: CDR1 MGHDK, CDR2 SYGVNS. This CDR3 is 15 amino acids long. V lost 1 base, J lost 6 bases, and 10 bases lay in between. The CDR3 reads CASSESGRANSPLHF. In DNA form, the CDR3 reads TGTGCCAGCAGTGAATCAGGACGGGCTAATTCACCCCTCCACTTT.

The chain uses TRBV29-1 and TRBJ1-1; 7 nucleotides line up with TRBD1. The CDR3 consists of 11 residues. Losses at the gene ends were 5 bases for V and 3 bases for J; bases not matched to a gene: 0. Germline CDR1 SQVTM, CDR2 ANQGSEA. CDR3 amino acids: CSVQGDTEAFF. The CDR3 coding sequence is TGCAGCGTTCAGGGGGACACTGAAGCTTTCTTT.

CDR3 protein: CSGNTYGSPEQFF. DNA of the CDR3: TGCAGTGGTAATACATACGGGAGCCCTGAGCAGTTCTTC. The chain couples TRBV20-1 to TRBJ2-1, with D possibly TRBD2 on 6 matching bases. CDR3 length: 13 amino acids. CDR1 and CDR2 from the germline V gene are DFQATT and SNEGSKA (reference sequence). V shed 7 bases and J shed 9 bases, with 19 bases lying between them.

Only a few counts were recorded for this clonotype. This chain connects TRBV10-3 to TRBJ2-1; D call uncertain. V was shortened by 8 bases and J by 6 bases, with 14 bases between the two germline ends. This CDR3 region has 13 residues. From germline, CDR1 is ENHRY and CDR2 SYGVKD. The CDR3 coding sequence is TGTGCCATCCTTCCTAGTCTCGGCAATGAGCAGTTCTTC. Translating it yields CAILPSLGNEQFF.

This sequence joins TRBV29-1 and TRBJ2-7; D not resolved. There are 12 residues in the CDR3. Germline assignment: CDR1 SQVTM and CDR2 ANQGSEA. Trimming shortened V by 5 bases and J by 0 bases, and 8 bases separated the two germline ends. CDR3 amino acids: CSVRANSYEQYF. CDR3 nucleotides: TGCAGCGTTCGGGCGAACTCCTACGAGCAGTACTTC.

The gene calls are TRBV5-1 and TRBJ2-1; 8 bases line up with TRBD1. Germline V CDR1 and CDR2: SGHRS, YFSETQ. Trimming at V came to 0 bases and at J to 6 bases, leaving 8 bases not matched to a gene. This CDR3 contains 16 residues. The CDR3 loop is CASSLEARTGTNEQFF. As DNA, the CDR3 is TGCGCCAGCAGCTTGGAGGCCCGGACAGGGACCAATGAGCAGTTCTTC.

The rearrangement joins TRBV6-1 to TRBJ2-7, with 11 bases fitting TRBD2. Per germline, CDR1 MNHNS and CDR2 SASEGT. The V and J ends lost 7 bases and 13 bases, in that order; junction bases with no gene match: 15. CDR3 size: 14 residues. The CDR3 region has the DNA TGTGCCAGCACCCAAGGGCTAGCGGGAGGAGGACCCTACTTC. Its protein product is CASTQGLAGGGPYF.

CDR3 region: CASSELNAGGYGYTF. CDR3 DNA sequence: TGTGCCAGCAGTGAACTTAACGCAGGGGGGTATGGCTACACCTTC. V and J are TRBV6-1 and TRBJ1-2; the match to TRBD1 covers 7 bases. CDR1 is MNHNS and CDR2 is SASEGT in the germline V gene. This CDR3 spans 15 amino acids. The ends lost 2 bases at V and 5 bases at J; junction bases unmatched: 8.

The V gene is TRBV6-5, the J gene TRBJ2-4; 7 bases are shared with TRBD1. Germline assignment: CDR1 MNHEY and CDR2 SVGAGI. The CDR3 extends over 17 amino acids. The junction had 18 bases not matched to a gene; V was cut back by 2 bases and J by 11 bases. CDR3 DNA: TGTGCCAGCAGTTACGGACACGGACAGGCCTCGAAGGGGTTTCAGTACTTC. Its protein product is CASSYGHGQASKGFQYF.

This clonotype turned up a few times. The chain combines TRBV29-1 with TRBJ2-5; TRBD1 matches 10 bases. Germline-derived CDR1 and CDR2 are SQVTM and ANQGSEA. The CDR3 has 16 residues. The V and J ends lost 2 bases and 4 bases, in that order; junction bases with no gene match: 10. The CDR3 DNA follows: TGCAGCGTTGAAAACTTGGGACAGGGGTCAACAGAGACCCAGTACTTC. This encodes CSVENLGQGSTETQYF.

This clonotype was counted a few times. V gene TRBV6-6 combines with J gene TRBJ2-1; D unresolved. The germline V gene encodes CDR1 MNHNY and CDR2 SVGAGI (reference sequence). The CDR3 length is 13 residues. V lost 8 bases, J lost 5 bases, and 13 bases lay in between. The CDR3 DNA sequence: TGTGCCAGCTTGGGTCAAGTTGACAATGAGCAGTTCTTC. Amino acids: CASLGQVDNEQFF.

The chain is built from TRBV6-5 and TRBJ2-7; D is perhaps TRBD2 (5 bases). The CDR3 consists of 15 residues. Germline lookup yields CDR1 MNHEY and CDR2 SVGAGI. V lost 0 bases to trimming and J lost 2 bases, with 11 bases between them. CDR3 loop: CASSYSSEGTYEQYV. CDR3 nucleotides: TGTGCCAGCAGTTACTCTAGCGAGGGAACCTACGAGCAGTACGTC.

This clonotype was counted many times. The gene calls are TRBV7-2 and TRBJ2-7; 11 bases are a match to TRBD2. V shed 5 bases, J shed 9 bases, and the junction held 6 bases outside the gene matches. There are 13 residues in the CDR3. CDR1 is SGHTA, CDR2 FQGNSA, per germline. The CDR3 DNA reads TGTGCCAGCAGCCCCGGGACTAGCGGAACGCAGTACTTC. It specifies CASSPGTSGTQYF.

The chain employs TRBV7-2 and TRBJ1-6, with D perhaps TRBD1 (5 bases). V was clipped by 4 bases and J by 11 bases, with 12 bases between them. Germline CDR1 SGHTA, CDR2 FQGNSA. The CDR3 is 13 residues long. CDR3 protein: CASSWGIGTPLHF. CDR3 bases: TGTGCCAGCAGCTGGGGGATCGGGACACCCCTCCACTTT.

Ten or more counts support this clonotype. This chain joins TRBV12-3 or TRBV12-4 and TRBJ2-3; TRBD1 is a possible D gene (5 bases). The CDR3 contains 14 residues. V was shortened by 1 base and J by 4 bases, with 9 bases between the two germline ends. The CDR3 sequence is CASSLGQLADTQYF. CDR3 bases: TGTGCCAGCAGTTTAGGACAGTTAGCAGATACGCAGTATTTT.

This chain joins TRBV7-6 and TRBJ2-7, with D possibly being TRBD1 (5 bases). The CDR3 totals 16 residues. Trimming left V 1 base short and J 5 bases short, with 18 bases between. Germline V gives CDR1 SGHVS, CDR2 FNYEAQ. The CDR3, as DNA: TGTGCCAGCAGCTTAGTTGACAGTAGGGCTGGCAACGAGCAGTACGTC. Protein: CASSLVDSRAGNEQYV.

The chain has TRBV27 and TRBJ1-5; tentatively, D is TRBD1 (5 bases). The ends were cut back, 6 bases at V and 0 bases at J, with 12 bases in the middle. The V gene's germline CDR1 is MNHEY and CDR2 SMNVEV (reference sequence). This CDR3 spans 15 amino acids. In DNA form, the CDR3 reads TGTGCCAGCAGGATAGGGGCTACTAGCAATCAGCCCCAGCATTTT. Translating it yields CASRIGATSNQPQHF.

In its sample, this clonotype was seen a few times. The J gene is TRBJ1-2, the V gene TRBV5-1; TRBD1 aligns across 9 bases. CDR3 length: 14 residues. J was trimmed by 6 bases and V by 1 base; bases with no gene match: 4. Per the germline V gene, CDR1 is SGHRS and CDR2 is YFSETQ. The DNA of the CDR3 is TGCGCCAGCAGCTTGAACGGGACAGGGAATGGCTACACCTTC. Translated: CASSLNGTGNGYTF.

CDR3 region: CATSRSRQGPNTGELFF. CDR3 bases: TGTGCCACCAGCAGGTCCCGACAGGGGCCCAACACCGGGGAGCTGTTTTTT. This chain joins TRBV15 and TRBJ2-2; 8 nucleotides align to TRBD1. CDR3 length equals 17 residues. Germline values: CDR1 LNHNV, CDR2 YYDKDF (reference sequence). Germline trimming cut 3 bases from V and 2 bases from J; bases unmatched to any gene: 8.

V usage is TRBV6-2 or TRBV6-3 and J usage is TRBJ2-1, with D maybe TRBD2 (5 bases). V lost 2 bases and J lost 2, with 10 bases in between. This CDR3 has 15 amino acids. Germline-derived CDR1 and CDR2 are MNHEY and SVGEGT. The CDR3 sequence: CASSYGSGPYNEQFF. DNA of the CDR3: TGTGCCAGCAGTTACGGAAGCGGTCCCTACAATGAGCAGTTCTTC.

This clonotype appeared a few times. This sequence joins TRBV7-2 and TRBJ2-1; D unresolved. The CDR3 is 15 residues long. Trimming took 5 bases from V and 0 from J, leaving 11 bases between them. CDR1 is SGHTA and CDR2 is FQGNSA in the germline V gene. CDR3 loop: CASSPWRSSYNEQFF. CDR3 in DNA: TGTGCCAGCAGCCCCTGGCGGAGCTCCTACAATGAGCAGTTCTTC.

This clonotype was recorded many times. The rearrangement joins TRBV20-1 to TRBJ2-1, with TRBD2 identical over 11 bases. Per germline, CDR1 DFQATT and CDR2 SNEGSKA (reference sequence). V was pared by 0 bases and J by 5 bases, with 6 bases of the junction left unmatched. The CDR3 is 16 amino acids. The CDR3 sequence is CSARDDTSGSNNEQFF. The CDR3 DNA sequence: TGCAGTGCTAGAGATGACACTAGCGGGAGTAACAATGAGCAGTTCTTC.

This clonotype was observed at least ten times. V usage is TRBV10-3 and J usage is TRBJ1-2, with D perhaps TRBD1 (6 bases). The CDR3 spans 15 residues. Germline lookup yields CDR1 ENHRY and CDR2 SYGVKD. Deletions cut 3 bases from V and 5 bases from J, with 16 bases between. CDR3 nucleotide sequence: TGTGCCATCAGTGAAGTACCGAGGGGGTCATATGGCTACACCTTC. This codes for CAISEVPRGSYGYTF.

This clonotype has only a few counts. This chain joins TRBV5-5 and TRBJ2-2; D possibly corresponds to TRBD1 (6 bases). Trimming left V 1 base short and J 4 bases short, with 11 bases between. The V gene's germline CDR1 is SGHKS and CDR2 YYEKEE (reference sequence). This CDR3 has 15 residues. CDR3 DNA: TGTGCCAGCAGCTTGAGGTCAGGGGTCACCGGGGAGCTGTTTTTT. Its protein is CASSLRSGVTGELFF.